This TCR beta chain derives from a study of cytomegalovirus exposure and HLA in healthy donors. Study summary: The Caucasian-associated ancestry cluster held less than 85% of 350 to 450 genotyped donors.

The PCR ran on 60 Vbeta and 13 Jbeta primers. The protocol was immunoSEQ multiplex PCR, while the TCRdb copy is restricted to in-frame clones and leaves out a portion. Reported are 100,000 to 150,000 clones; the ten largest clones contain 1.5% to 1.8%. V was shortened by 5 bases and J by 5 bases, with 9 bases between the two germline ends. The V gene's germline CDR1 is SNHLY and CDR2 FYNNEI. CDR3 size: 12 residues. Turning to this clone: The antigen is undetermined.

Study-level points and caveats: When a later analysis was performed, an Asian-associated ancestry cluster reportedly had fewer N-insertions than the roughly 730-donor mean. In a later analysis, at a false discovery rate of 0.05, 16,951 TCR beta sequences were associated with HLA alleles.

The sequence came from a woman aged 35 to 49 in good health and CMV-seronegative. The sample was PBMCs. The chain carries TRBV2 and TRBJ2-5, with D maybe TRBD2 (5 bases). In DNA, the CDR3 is TGTGCCAGCAGTAACAGAGGGGAGACCCAGTACTTC. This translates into CASSNRGETQYF.